These 7 T cell receptor beta chains share one sample of origin, sequenced in a study of CD8 T cells in Susac syndrome (dated by TCRdb to the late 2010s). Preparation of the library involved the immunoSEQ multiplex PCR assay. RNA was extracted with the RNeasy kit and roughly 0.45 to 1 ug was reverse transcribed using random hexamers. TCRdb passed the public sequencing reads through fastp at Q25 and MiXCR, retaining productive beta sequences. One record per CDR3 amino acid sequence lists the most common genes and DNA. In this sample the table shows under 200,000 distinct CDR3 sequences, around 95% of which occur a single time. In total, the top ten clones hold 0.1% of the sample. Sequencing was done on a sample of CD4+ T cells from PBMCs. The receptors were sampled from a human donor in good health.

The rearrangement links TRBV29-1 to TRBJ2-3, with 8 bases aligning to TRBD1. Germline CDR1 is SQVTM and CDR2 is ANQGSEA. Unmatched junction bases numbered 7, after V lost 3 bases and J lost 5 bases. The CDR3 covers 14 residues. The CDR3 nucleotides are TGCAGCGTTGAGCAGGGGGCAGGCGGAGATACGCAGTATTTT. Amino acids: CSVEQGAGGDTQYF.

The J gene is TRBJ2-3, the V gene TRBV6-1; TRBD2 matches 8 bases. V lost 5 bases, J lost 0 bases, and 7 bases stayed unmatched. The germline V gene encodes CDR1 MNHNS and CDR2 SASEGT. The CDR3 sequence is 16 residues long. The CDR3 sequence: CASSRAGDTSTDTQYF. The CDR3 coding sequence is TGTGCCAGCAGTCGAGCGGGGGACACTAGCACAGATACGCAGTATTTT.

This chain links TRBV20-1 with TRBJ2-3, with D uncertain. Germline V gives CDR1 DFQATT, CDR2 SNEGSKA (reference sequence). CDR3 length: 12 residues. Trimming pared 3 bases from V and 4 bases from J, leaving 8 bases between. The CDR3 DNA follows: TGCAGTGCTAGTACAGACCCAGATACGCAGTATTTT. This gives the protein CSASTDPDTQYF.

The J gene is TRBJ1-1, the V gene TRBV29-1; TRBD1 might be the D (6 bases). The V gene lost 7 bases and the J gene lost 6 bases, with 21 bases spanning the gap. CDR1 SQVTM and CDR2 ANQGSEA come from the germline V gene. This CDR3 has 14 residues. The CDR3 coding sequence is TGCAGCGCAAAAACACCGGCAGGGGCCCCTGAAGCTTTCTTT. This codes for CSAKTPAGAPEAFF.

This clonotype appeared once. The chain combines TRBV29-1 with TRBJ2-1; D may be TRBD1 (6 bases). The CDR3 loop spans 13 amino acids. V lost 0 bases to trimming and J lost 10 bases, with 13 bases between them. Germline loops: CDR1 SQVTM, CDR2 ANQGSEA. Here the CDR3 reads CSVEDFDRKEQFF. The CDR3 DNA is TGCAGCGTTGAAGATTTCGACAGGAAGGAGCAGTTCTTC.

This chain connects TRBV29-1 to TRBJ1-5, with D possibly being TRBD1 (5 bases). The V and J ends lost 4 bases and 0 bases respectively, with 7 bases between them. Germline V gene lookup returns CDR1 SQVTM and CDR2 ANQGSEA. CDR3 length: 13 residues. CDR3 nucleotides: TGCAGCGTTGGCAGGGATAGCAATCAGCCCCAGCATTTT. Translating gives CSVGRDSNQPQHF.

The V and J genes are TRBV7-9 and TRBJ1-1, with unresolved D. This CDR3 has 16 residues. The germline V gene has CDR1 SEHNR and CDR2 FQNEAQ (reference sequence). V lost 5 bases to trimming and J lost 6 bases, with 22 bases between them. The CDR3, as DNA: TGTGCCAGCAGCGCCCCCCGAGGGCGCGTTCGGGCTGAAGCTTTCTTT. Its protein product is CASSAPRGRVRAEAFF.